The 18 T cell receptor beta chains listed next were all sequenced from one sample in a study of T cells in Graves' hyperthyroidism and ophthalmopathy. Using RNA transcripts as the source, TCR beta CDR3 regions were amplified. The HTBI primer set drove a first-round RT-PCR of the TCR CDR3. TCRdb re-derived calls from the multiplex PCR reads in MiXCR, one entry per CDR3 protein. The table has roughly 110,000 distinct CDR3 sequences, about 16% seen once. Sequencing was carried out using blood. The receptors here all came from a woman aged 45-60 years with Graves' hyperthyroidism.

This clonotype was observed at least ten times. The chain is built from TRBV11-2 and TRBJ1-6, with 7 bases lining up with TRBD1. This CDR3 has 15 residues. The J segment lost 10 bases and the V segment lost 5 bases, leaving 11 bases of the junction unmatched. Germline V gene lookup returns CDR1 SGHAT and CDR2 FQNNGV. As DNA, the CDR3 is TGTGCCAGCAGCCCTTACAGGGGATCGGCCTCACCCCTCCACTTT. As protein: CASSPYRGSASPLHF.

Many counts were recorded for this clonotype. The chain has TRBV6-2 or TRBV6-3 and TRBJ1-5; D perhaps matches TRBD1 (5 bases). V lost 8 bases and J 3 bases, leaving 11 bases between the germline ends. Germline lookup yields CDR1 MNHEY and CDR2 SVGEGT. The CDR3 is 13 residues long. Here the CDR3 reads CASRTPLNQPQHF. The DNA for the CDR3 is TGTGCCAGCCGGACACCGCTCAATCAGCCCCAGCATTTT.

This clonotype was counted many times. The chain links TRBV2 to TRBJ1-5; perhaps TRBD1 as D (6 bases). The CDR3 length is 12 residues. V lost 5 bases, J lost 5 bases, and 7 bases lay in between. Per the germline V gene, CDR1 is SNHLY and CDR2 is FYNNEI. In nucleotides, the CDR3 is TGTGCCAGCAGTCCAGGGGATCAGCCCCAGCATTTT. This translates into CASSPGDQPQHF.

This clonotype was seen just once. The chain employs TRBV5-5 and TRBJ2-2; unclear D gene. The CDR3 loop spans 14 amino acids. The V and J ends lost 1 base and 0 bases respectively, with 4 bases between them. Germline CDR1 is SGHKS and CDR2 is YYEKEE (reference sequence). DNA of the CDR3: TGTGCCAGCAGCTTGTCGCCGAACACCGGGGAGCTGTTTTTT. It is translated as CASSLSPNTGELFF. Together with reference TRBV5-5 and TRBJ2-2, the CDR3 gives the full variable domain: DAGVTQSPTHLIKTRGQQVTLRCSPISGHKSVSWYQQVLGQGPQFIFQYYEKEERGRGNFPDRFSARQFPNYSSELNVNALLLGDSALYLCASSLSPNTGELFFGEGSRLTVL.

This clonotype was seen a handful of times. The genes are TRBV10-1 and TRBJ2-2; possibly TRBD2 for D (5 bases). The V end was cut by 4 bases, the J end by 6 bases, with 9 bases between. The germline CDR1 and CDR2 sequences are WNHNN and SYGVQD (reference sequence). The CDR3 sequence is 13 residues long. Written as DNA, the CDR3 is TGCGCCAGCAGTGTATCGGGGTCCGGGGAGCTGTTTTTT. Translating it yields CASSVSGSGELFF.

The V call is TRBV7-9, the J call TRBJ1-5, with D hard to call. With 6 bases removed from V and 5 bases from J, the gap between germline ends came to 11 bases. Germline V gene data show CDR1 as SEHNR and CDR2 as FQNEAQ (reference sequence). CDR3 length: 13 amino acids. Here the CDR3 DNA reads TGTGCCAGCAGTCGTTCCGCTTATCAGCCCCAGCATTTT. Translating it yields CASSRSAYQPQHF.

V usage is TRBV7-2 and J usage is TRBJ2-3, with 14 bases aligning to TRBD2. CDR3 length: 18 amino acids. V trimming: 1 base; J trimming: 2 bases; junction bases outside the gene matches: 5. Germline CDR1 SGHTA, CDR2 FQGNSA. Here the CDR3 reads CASSLGKTSGRATDTQYF. CDR3 coding DNA: TGTGCCAGCAGCTTAGGCAAGACTAGCGGGAGGGCCACAGATACGCAGTATTTT.

This clonotype turned up a few times. The chain couples TRBV7-9 to TRBJ2-5; perhaps TRBD2 as D (5 bases). The V end lost 5 bases, the J end lost 5 bases, and 12 bases lay between the germline ends. Germline V gene sequence: CDR1 SEHNR, CDR2 FQNEAQ (reference sequence). CDR3 size: 13 residues. In DNA, the CDR3 is TGTGCCAGCAGCCCAGGAGGAATGGAGACCCAGTACTTC. Protein: CASSPGGMETQYF.

The table lists this clonotype with many counts. This chain connects TRBV19 to TRBJ1-1, with D unresolved. CDR1 is LNHDA, CDR2 SQIVND, per germline (reference sequence). V dropped 5 bases and J dropped 1 base, with 14 bases sitting between them. The CDR3 is 15 residues long. CDR3 protein: CASSGWRATNTEAFF. Written as DNA, the CDR3 is TGTGCCAGTAGTGGATGGAGGGCTACGAACACTGAAGCTTTCTTT.

This clonotype was seen repeatedly, ten times or more. This chain connects TRBV7-8 to TRBJ2-5; 9 positions match TRBD1. From germline, CDR1 is SGHVS and CDR2 FQNEAQ. With V trimmed by 5 bases and J by 4 bases, 8 bases remained unmatched. The CDR3 runs 15 residues. CDR3 in amino acids: CASSAGTGRGETQYF. CDR3 coding DNA: TGTGCCAGCAGCGCGGGGACAGGGAGGGGAGAGACCCAGTACTTC.

V and J are TRBV7-2 and TRBJ1-2; D gene uncertain. Per germline, CDR1 SGHTA and CDR2 FQGNSA. Trimming took off 4 bases at V and 0 bases at J, with 6 bases between the two ends. There are 13 residues in the CDR3. The CDR3 DNA sequence: TGTGCCAGCAGCTCAAGAGCTAACTATGGCTACACCTTC. Translating gives CASSSRANYGYTF.

This clonotype occurred many times. This chain connects TRBV29-1 to TRBJ1-1; a possible D gene is TRBD1 (5 bases). This CDR3 has 13 amino acids. Germline lookup yields CDR1 SQVTM and CDR2 ANQGSEA. The V and J ends lost 4 bases and 0 bases respectively, with 9 bases between them. CDR3 loop: CSVARGVNTEAFF. The DNA of the CDR3 is TGCAGCGTTGCAAGAGGGGTGAACACTGAAGCTTTCTTT.

This clonotype was detected ten times or more. V gene TRBV19 combines with J gene TRBJ2-5; 10 bases are shared with TRBD2. The CDR3 length is 15 residues. Germline CDR1 and CDR2: LNHDA and SQIVND (reference sequence). J was trimmed by 4 bases and V by 5 bases; bases with no gene match: 7. CDR3 in DNA: TGTGCCAGTAGTTCCGCCTCTAGCGGGAGAGAGACCCAGTACTTC. It specifies CASSSASSGRETQYF.

This chain connects TRBV6-2 or TRBV6-3 to TRBJ2-1; tentatively, D is TRBD2 (5 bases). The CDR3 runs to 16 residues. Trimming removed 2 bases at V and 6 bases at J, with 17 bases between. CDR1 is MNHEY, CDR2 SVGEGT, per germline. The CDR3 here is CASSYRSSTFFNEQFF. CDR3 sequence (DNA): TGTGCCAGCAGTTACAGATCTAGCACGTTCTTCAATGAGCAGTTCTTC.

This clonotype has a count of ten or more. The V call is TRBV7-9, the J call TRBJ2-5; 7 bases fit TRBD2. V dropped 4 bases and J dropped 4; count of bases not matched to a gene: 15. The CDR3 totals 17 residues. Per germline, CDR1 SEHNR and CDR2 FQNEAQ (reference sequence). Here the CDR3 DNA reads TGTGCCAGCAGCTCAAACGAGGAAGCGGGATCGGGAGAGACCCAGTACTTC. Residues: CASSSNEEAGSGETQYF.

This clonotype was observed many times. The chain combines TRBV20-1 with TRBJ2-1; TRBD2 matches at 8 bases. V shed 0 bases, J shed 1 base, and the junction held 11 bases outside the gene matches. Germline assignment: CDR1 DFQATT and CDR2 SNEGSKA (reference sequence). This CDR3 spans 18 amino acids. The CDR3 coding sequence is TGCAGTGCTAGAGATCGGAAGGGGACTAGGGCTTCCTACAATGAGCAGTTCTTC. Translation: CSARDRKGTRASYNEQFF.

CDR3 DNA: TGCGCCAGCAGCTTGGACGTGAGGACTAGCGGGAGGATCACGCAGGGGGAGCAGTTCTTC. This translates into CASSLDVRTSGRITQGEQFF. The chain has TRBV5-1 and TRBJ2-1; 14 bases are shared with TRBD2. CDR3 length: 20 amino acids. Germline assignment: CDR1 SGHRS and CDR2 YFSETQ. V dropped 0 bases and J dropped 10; count of bases not matched to a gene: 18.

This clonotype showed up many times. The J gene is TRBJ2-1, the V gene TRBV20-1; D might be TRBD1 (6 bases). The CDR3 length is 13 residues. Per germline, CDR1 DFQATT and CDR2 SNEGSKA (reference sequence). V gave up 5 bases and J gave up 7 bases, with 15 bases separating them. CDR3 nucleotide sequence: TGCAGTGCTCCCCGGCAGGGGAAAAATGAGCAGTTCTTC. Its protein product is CSAPRQGKNEQFF.